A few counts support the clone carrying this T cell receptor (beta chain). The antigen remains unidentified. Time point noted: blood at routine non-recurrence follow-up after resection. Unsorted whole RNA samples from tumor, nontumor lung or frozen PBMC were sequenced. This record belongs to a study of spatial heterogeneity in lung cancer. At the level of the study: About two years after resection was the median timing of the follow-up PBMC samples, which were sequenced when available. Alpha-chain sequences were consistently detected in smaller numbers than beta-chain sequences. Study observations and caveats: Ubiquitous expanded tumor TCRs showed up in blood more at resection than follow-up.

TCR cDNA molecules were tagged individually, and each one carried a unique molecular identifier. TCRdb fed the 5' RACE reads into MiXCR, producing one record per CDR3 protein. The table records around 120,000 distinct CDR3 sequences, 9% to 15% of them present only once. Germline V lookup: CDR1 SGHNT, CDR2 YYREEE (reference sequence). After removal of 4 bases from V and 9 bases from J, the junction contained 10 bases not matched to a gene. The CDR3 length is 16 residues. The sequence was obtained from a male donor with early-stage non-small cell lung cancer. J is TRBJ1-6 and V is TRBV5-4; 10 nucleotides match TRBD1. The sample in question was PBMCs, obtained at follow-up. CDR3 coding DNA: TGTGCCAGCAGCCCGACAGGGGGCTCAGATTTTTCACCCCTCCACTTT. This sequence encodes CASSPTGGSDFSPLHF.